This TCR beta chain was sequenced during a study of shared clonotypes between healthy human individuals. Across the study: Per donor, CD8 memory used one plate, CD8 naive used two, CD4 memory used three and CD4 naive used three. The study, taken as a whole, reports: Rarefaction gave evidence that sorted-subset sequencing remained incomplete despite large depth.

This clone was seen a single time. Its specificity is unknown. Sequencing used immunoSEQ multiplex PCR; TCRdb keeps in-frame clones, though not all of them. Of some 2 million clones in the sample, 95% were seen once. V lost 4 bases to trimming and J lost 4 bases; unmatched junction nucleotides: 5. The CDR3 contains 15 residues. Germline lookup yields CDR1 SGHRS and CDR2 YFSETQ. The chain has TRBV5-1 and TRBJ2-1, with 10 bases lining up with TRBD2. The receptor comes from a man aged 18 to 35 in good health. Material: naive CD4+ T cells sorted from blood. Subset of the sample: CD45RA+ positively selected. The CDR3 coding sequence is TGCGCCAGCAGCCTCACTAGCGGGATATACAATGAGCAGTTCTTC. Its translation is CASSLTSGIYNEQFF.